Below are 26 T cell receptor beta chains sequenced from a single sample in a study of blood T cell repertoires in COVID-19. Repertoires were generated with immunoSEQ multiplex PCR, while TCRdb's copy carries only in-frame clones and drops some. The sample comprises roughly 190,000 clones, 86% of which are singletons, and 7% to 7.5% rests with the top ten. The sequenced sample consisted of peripheral blood. Receptors originate from a woman over 75 in a cohort sampled during active or convalescent COVID-19.

V and J are TRBV6-2 or TRBV6-3 and TRBJ1-1, with D unclear. The CDR3 covers 15 residues. The germline V and J ends were trimmed by 5 bases and 5 bases, with 18 bases remaining between them. Germline-derived CDR1 and CDR2 are MNHEY and SVGEGT. The CDR3 coding sequence is TGTGCCAGCAGTACGAGGATCCCACTAGATACTGAAGCTTTCTTT. Protein sequence: CASSTRIPLDTEAFF.

The chain uses TRBV24-1 and TRBJ2-3, with D perhaps matching TRBD2 (5 bases). Trimming pared 9 bases from V and 2 bases from J, leaving 14 bases between. The CDR3 contains 14 residues. From germline, CDR1 is KGHDR and CDR2 SFDVKD. The CDR3 nucleotides are TGTGCCACCGCCGGCGGGTTCTCCACAGATACGCAGTATTTT. It specifies CATAGGFSTDTQYF.

The gene calls are TRBV3-1 (or the pseudogene TRBV3-2) and TRBJ2-7; weak D call: TRBD1 (6 bases). This CDR3 region has 13 residues. V lost 1 base to trimming and J lost 4 bases, with 8 bases between them. Germline V gives CDR1 LGHDT, CDR2 YNNKEL (reference sequence). The CDR3 here is CASSQVGAYEQYF. Written as DNA, the CDR3 is TGTGCCAGCAGCCAAGTGGGGGCTTACGAGCAGTACTTC.

The rearrangement links TRBV6-2 or TRBV6-3 to TRBJ2-7; D may be TRBD1 (6 bases). The CDR3 length is 14 residues. From germline, CDR1 is MNHEY and CDR2 SVGEGT. V was trimmed by 6 bases and J by 0 bases, leaving 12 bases between them. The CDR3 DNA sequence: TGTGCCAGCAGCCTCGGGACAATCTCCTACGAGCAGTACTTC. Its translation is CASSLGTISYEQYF.

The CDR3 is CASSVDSTSTDTQYF. The CDR3 region has the DNA TGTGCCAGCAGCGTGGACAGCACTAGCACAGATACGCAGTATTTT. The V call is TRBV5-4, the J call TRBJ2-3, with D possibly being TRBD1 (6 bases). The CDR3 has 15 amino acids. V lost 4 bases to trimming and J lost 0 bases, with 12 bases between them. Per germline, CDR1 SGHNT and CDR2 YYREEE (reference sequence).

This clone was recorded a few times. V is TRBV10-3 and J is TRBJ2-2; D may be TRBD2 (6 bases). The germline V gene has CDR1 ENHRY and CDR2 SYGVKD. Trimming took off 4 bases at V and 4 bases at J, with 16 bases between the two ends. The CDR3 loop spans 16 amino acids. The CDR3 protein is CAISGPGTRGTGELFF. CDR3 coding DNA: TGTGCCATCAGTGGCCCCGGGACGCGGGGCACCGGGGAGCTGTTTTTT.

The chain uses TRBV19 and TRBJ2-5; 10 bases match TRBD2. Germline V CDR1 and CDR2: LNHDA, SQIVND (reference sequence). The V and J ends lost 5 bases and 5 bases, in that order; junction bases with no gene match: 2. This CDR3 spans 13 amino acids. CDR3 amino acids: CASSEREGETQYF. CDR3 bases: TGTGCCAGTAGTGAGCGGGAGGGTGAGACCCAGTACTTC.

This clone was seen a few times. The chain uses TRBV27 and TRBJ1-6, with D uncertain. Trimming took 2 bases from V and 10 from J, leaving 15 bases between them. The CDR3 runs 15 residues. Germline CDR1 reads MNHEY; CDR2 reads SMNVEV (reference sequence). The CDR3 here is CASSLEGLQSSPLHF. CDR3 in DNA: TGTGCCAGCAGTTTAGAGGGTTTGCAGAGCTCACCCCTCCACTTT.

The rearrangement joins TRBV11-2 to TRBJ1-2; 9 nucleotides align to TRBD1. This CDR3 region has 15 residues. Looked up from germline, CDR1 is SGHAT and CDR2 is FQNNGV. Germline trimming cut 5 bases from V and 5 bases from J; bases unmatched to any gene: 9. DNA for the CDR3: TGTGCCAGCAGCGGATACAGGGGGCGCAATTATGGCTACACCTTC. This translates into CASSGYRGRNYGYTF. Full variable domain (remainder filled in from reference TRBV11-2 and TRBJ1-2): EAGVAQSPRYKIIEKRQSVAFWCNPISGHATLYWYQQILGQGPKLLIQFQNNGVVDDSQLPKDRFSAERLKGVDSTLKIQPAKLEDSAVYLCASSGYRGRNYGYTFGSGTRLTVV.

V and J are TRBV19 and TRBJ1-3; D gene uncertain. The CDR3 runs to 14 residues. CDR1 is LNHDA, CDR2 SQIVND, per germline (reference sequence). The ends were cut back, 6 bases at V and 1 base at J, with 10 bases in the middle. The CDR3: CASSTASSGNTIYF. DNA for the CDR3: TGTGCCAGTAGCACAGCATCTTCTGGAAACACCATATATTTT.

J is TRBJ2-5 and V is TRBV2, with a possible D match to TRBD2 (6 bases). Germline V lookup: CDR1 SNHLY, CDR2 FYNNEI. The CDR3 consists of 15 residues. V was cut by 7 bases and J by 1 base, with 16 bases left in between. This CDR3 is CASKSEGLGQETQYF. The DNA for the CDR3 is TGTGCCAGCAAGAGTGAGGGACTGGGCCAAGAGACCCAGTACTTC. The full variable domain, with the rest looked up from reference TRBV2 and TRBJ2-5, is EPEVTQTPSHQVTQMGQEVILRCVPISNHLYFYWYRQILGQKVEFLVSFYNNEISEKSEIFDDQFSVERPDGSNFTLKIRSTKLEDSAMYFCASKSEGLGQETQYFGPGTRLLVL.

The genes are TRBV28 and TRBJ1-3; D is uncertain. This CDR3 region has 15 residues. V was trimmed by 1 base and J by 4 bases, leaving 11 bases between them. Per germline, CDR1 MDHEN and CDR2 SYDVKM. CDR3 protein: CASSLSVFFGNTIYF. In DNA, the CDR3 is TGTGCCAGCAGTTTATCTGTCTTCTTCGGAAACACCATATATTTT.

This sequence joins TRBV5-4 and TRBJ2-3; weak D call: TRBD1 (6 bases). The V and J ends lost 0 bases and 6 bases respectively, with 17 bases between them. The CDR3 has 16 amino acids. The germline CDR1 and CDR2 sequences are SGHNT and YYREEE (reference sequence). DNA of the CDR3: TGTGCCAGCAGCTTGGCCCAGAGGGGGTCGACGGATACGCAGTATTTT. Amino acids: CASSLAQRGSTDTQYF.

This chain links TRBV28 with TRBJ1-2; D remains unclear. CDR3 length: 13 residues. V was pared by 3 bases and J by 4 bases, with 9 bases between. Germline CDR1 reads MDHEN; CDR2 reads SYDVKM. In DNA, the CDR3 is TGTGCCAGCAGTTTTGCCGACTCCTATGGCTACACCTTC. Encoded protein: CASSFADSYGYTF.

The gene calls are TRBV4-1 and TRBJ2-4, with TRBD1 identical over 7 bases. The J segment lost 1 base and the V segment lost 5 bases, leaving 11 bases of the junction unmatched. Germline lookup yields CDR1 MGHRA and CDR2 YSYEKL. This CDR3 comprises 17 residues. CDR3 bases: TGCGCCAGCAGCGATCACTTGAGGGGGCTGGCCAAAAACATTCAGTACTTC. Its translation is CASSDHLRGLAKNIQYF.

V gene TRBV19 combines with J gene TRBJ2-7; 7 bases are a match to TRBD1. Germline CDR1 and CDR2: LNHDA and SQIVND (reference sequence). CDR3 length equals 14 residues. V dropped 4 bases and J dropped 0; count of bases not matched to a gene: 3. In DNA, the CDR3 is TGTGCCAGTAGTAAGGACAGGACCTCCTACGAGCAGTACTTC. Translation gives CASSKDRTSYEQYF.

The chain couples TRBV10-3 to TRBJ1-1, with 9 bases aligning to TRBD1. The germline gives CDR1 ENHRY, CDR2 SYGVKD. Unmatched junction bases numbered 3, after V lost 4 bases and J lost 0 bases. The CDR3 extends over 15 amino acids. The CDR3 DNA follows: TGTGCCATCAGTGGGGGACAGGGCCTGAACACTGAAGCTTTCTTT. Translating it yields CAISGGQGLNTEAFF.

This clone has only one observation. The chain uses TRBV18 and TRBJ1-6; weak D call: TRBD1 (5 bases). Per the germline V gene, CDR1 is KGHSH and CDR2 is LQKENI. Trimming took 4 bases from V and 19 from J, leaving 20 bases between them. The CDR3 covers 13 residues. DNA for the CDR3: TGTGCCAGCTCACTCAGCGAACAGACAGCCAGACACTTT. It is translated as CASSLSEQTARHF.

The rearrangement joins TRBV7-9 to TRBJ1-3; D is unresolved. This CDR3 is built from 13 residues. Germline CDR1 is SEHNR and CDR2 is FQNEAQ (reference sequence). The V and J ends lost 8 bases and 0 bases respectively, with 8 bases between them. CDR3 sequence: CASAGNSGNTIYF. The CDR3 DNA is TGTGCCAGCGCCGGGAACTCTGGAAACACCATATATTTT.

The rearrangement joins TRBV10-1 to TRBJ2-2; perhaps TRBD1 as D (6 bases). V lost 3 bases and J lost 6, with 8 bases in between. This CDR3 has 13 amino acids. Looked up from germline, CDR1 is WNHNN and CDR2 is SYGVQD (reference sequence). CDR3 bases: TGCGCCAGCAGTGAAGGGGGAGCCGGGGAGCTGTTTTTT. Residues: CASSEGGAGELFF.

This chain links TRBV25-1 with TRBJ2-3, with D hard to call. The CDR3 runs to 15 residues. The ends were cut back, 3 bases at V and 2 bases at J, with 12 bases in the middle. CDR1 MGHDK and CDR2 SYGVNS come from the germline V gene. CDR3 protein: CASSDPARLTDTQYF. The CDR3 DNA is TGTGCCAGCAGTGACCCCGCGCGCCTCACAGATACGCAGTATTTT.

The rearrangement links TRBV27 to TRBJ2-1, with TRBD1 as a possible D gene (7 bases). CDR1 and CDR2 from the germline V gene are MNHEY and SMNVEV (reference sequence). V was trimmed by 7 bases and J by 5 bases, leaving 15 bases between them. There are 14 residues in the CDR3. The CDR3 protein is CASIGGGLHNEQFF. CDR3 in DNA: TGTGCCAGCATTGGAGGGGGCCTCCACAATGAGCAGTTCTTC.

This clone appeared a few times. The rearrangement links TRBV19 to TRBJ2-6; TRBD1 aligns across 10 bases. The length of the CDR3 is 17 residues. Germline lookup yields CDR1 LNHDA and CDR2 SQIVND (reference sequence). The ends lost 3 bases at V and 2 bases at J; junction bases unmatched: 4. The DNA of the CDR3 is TGTGCCAGTAGTATGGACAGGGGGTATCCTGGGGCCAACGTCCTGACTTTC. Translation gives CASSMDRGYPGANVLTF. The variable domain in full, with the rest retrieved from reference TRBV19 and TRBJ2-6, is DGGITQSPKYLFRKEGQNVTLSCEQNLNHDAMYWYRQDPGQGLRLIYYSQIVNDFQKGDIAEGYSVSREKKESFPLTVTSAQKNPTAFYLCASSMDRGYPGANVLTFGAGSRLTVL.

In DNA form, the CDR3 reads TGTGCCAGCAGTGAAAACCGTTGGACAGGGGGCTTCTATAATTCACCCCTCCACTTT. Translated: CASSENRWTGGFYNSPLHF. The genes are TRBV6-1 and TRBJ1-6; TRBD1 aligns across 11 bases. CDR3 length: 19 residues. Trimming cost V 2 bases and J 3 bases; bases outside gene matches: 9. The V gene's germline CDR1 is MNHNS and CDR2 SASEGT.

This chain connects TRBV12-3 or TRBV12-4 to TRBJ2-3; a weak D match, TRBD2 (5 bases). The CDR3 runs to 13 residues. V lost 5 bases, J lost 4 bases, and 10 bases lay in between. The CDR3, as DNA: TGTGCCAGCAGTACTACTAGTGCAGATACGCAGTATTTT. Protein sequence: CASSTTSADTQYF.

V and J are TRBV6-5 and TRBJ1-4; no clear D. Germline CDR1 MNHEY, CDR2 SVGAGI. This CDR3 is built from 14 residues. Trimming left V 7 bases short and J 0 bases short, with 9 bases between. The CDR3: CASTLAATNEKLFF. The CDR3 nucleotides read TGTGCCAGCACTTTGGCGGCAACTAATGAAAAACTGTTTTTT.